This T cell receptor (beta chain) was sequenced for a study of blood T cell repertoires in COVID-19. The authors' processing: Nucleated cell number was recorded as an estimate derived from reference gene primer amplification. The data were produced by immunoSEQ multiplex PCR, yet TCRdb's version contains in-frame clones alone and is incomplete. That table supplies the V and J calls and clone size; D and trimming were determined from the DNA. The repertoire holds 270,000 or so clones, with roughly 84% as singletons. V was clipped by 5 bases and J by 3 bases, with 9 bases between them. This CDR3 contains 13 residues. The germline CDR1 and CDR2 sequences are LNHDA and SQIVND (reference sequence).

This sequence originates from a young woman with acute or convalescent COVID-19. The sample taken for sequencing was peripheral blood. The chain joins TRBV19 to TRBJ2-3, with a tentative D call TRBD1 (5 bases). CDR3 loop: CASSYDRTDTQYF. CDR3 nucleotide sequence: TGTGCCAGTAGTTATGACAGAACAGATACGCAGTATTTT.